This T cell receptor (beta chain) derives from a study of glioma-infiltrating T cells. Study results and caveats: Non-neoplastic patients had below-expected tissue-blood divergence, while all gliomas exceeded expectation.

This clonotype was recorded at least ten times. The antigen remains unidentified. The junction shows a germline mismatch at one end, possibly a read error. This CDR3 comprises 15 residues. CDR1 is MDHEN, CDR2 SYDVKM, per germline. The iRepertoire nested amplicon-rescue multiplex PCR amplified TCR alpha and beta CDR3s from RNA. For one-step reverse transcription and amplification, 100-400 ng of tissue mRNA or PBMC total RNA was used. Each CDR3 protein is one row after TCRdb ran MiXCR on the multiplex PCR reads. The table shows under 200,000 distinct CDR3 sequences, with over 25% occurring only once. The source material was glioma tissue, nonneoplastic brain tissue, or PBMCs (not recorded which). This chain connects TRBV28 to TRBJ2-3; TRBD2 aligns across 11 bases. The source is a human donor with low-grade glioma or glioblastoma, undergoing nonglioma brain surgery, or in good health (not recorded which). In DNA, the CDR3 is TGTGCCAGCAGTGATAGCGGGAGGGCCTTGGCTACGCAGTGTTTT. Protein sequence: CASSDSGRALATQCF.